This TCR beta chain was sequenced during a study of Graves' ophthalmopathy and Graves' hyperthyroidism (dated by TCRdb to 2016 to 2019). As for the study more broadly: Peripheral blood was collected at initial diagnosis, before any treatment. The study used TCR beta repertoire signatures to distinguish Graves' ophthalmopathy from Graves' hyperthyroidism and to predict progression to ophthalmopathy. In total, some 140 blood samples were TCR-sequenced: 40 to 45 ophthalmopathy, some 75 hyperthyroidism and roughly 17 hyperthyroidism-to-ophthalmopathy patients. To explore V-J signatures distinguishing ophthalmopathy from hyperthyroidism, a discovery set of about 99 patients (roughly 42 ophthalmopathy, over 55 stable hyperthyroidism) was enrolled. An independent validation cohort comprised under 20 hyperthyroidism patients and 15 to 17 patients who later progressed from hyperthyroidism to ophthalmopathy. In five or six hyperthyroidism patients, the T-cell repertoire of thyroid tissue was compared with the T-cell repertoire of blood. Following sample collection, hyperthyroidism patients were given methimazole at a starting dose of 30 mg daily, and ophthalmopathy patients were given high-dose intravenous methylprednisolone.

Taken from cysteine to phenylalanine, the CDR3 has 14 residues. CDR3 DNA is the only sequence kept; it has 42 bases, read in frame from the first base. Trimming takes 3 bases from V and 3 bases from J, and the germline ends sit 12 bases apart. CDR1 and CDR2 (LNHNV, YYDKDF) derive from the germline V gene (reference sequence). This clonotype appeared once. What antigen it recognizes has not been identified. No per-base quality is available; no much larger clone lies one base away. Weak support is all one read offers. For repertoire sequencing, TCR beta CDR3 regions were amplified from RNA transcripts. The first round was an RT-PCR using HTBI primers with the Qiagen OneStep RT-PCR kit, and this first round was followed by a second-round multiplex PCR, then size selection and purification. Libraries were sequenced paired-end with 100 bp reads on an Illumina HiSeq2000. In the paper's pipeline: SOAPnuke was used to process the reads, removing any read that contained adapters or uncalled bases, had a mean Phred below 15, or lacked an exact match to the constant primer or identifier. COPE v1.2.5 was used to merge high-quality paired reads. Each unique nucleotide sequence was treated as a clonotype, and MiTCR v1.1 was used to align the clonotypes to the IMGT TRB V, D and J references. The analysis was limited to V-J combinations with a frequency above 0.0001, which together covered over 99% of the repertoires. A TCR clonal expansion and chaos score per V-J combination was defined as the ratio of F50 clonal expansion to chaos observed in the TCRdist matrix. Welch's t-statistics and random forest were used to narrow the features down to approximately twelve V-J combinations, which were then fed into a naive Bayes classifier. The similarity between thyroid and blood repertoires was quantified using the Morisita-Horn index. TCRdb redid the processing of the public reads, applying fastp at Q25 and MiXCR, and retained in-frame beta chains. One record per CDR3 amino acid sequence lists the most common genes and DNA. What appears here as the V and J calls and clone size reflects TCRdb's work, not the paper's. The sample table records hundreds of thousands of distinct CDR3 sequences; roughly 41% of these occur just once. The ten largest clonotypes hold more than 3% of the sample.

Ophthalmopathy patients had moderately to severely active disease, Clinical Activity Score of at least 3, NOSPECS grade of at least 4, and disease duration under 3 months. Patients with other autoimmune diseases, uncontrolled infections, pregnancy or lactation were excluded. Diagnosis was based on clinical symptoms, serum thyroxine, TRAb, thyroid ultrasound and orbital computed tomography. PBMCs were isolated from around 10 ml of fresh peripheral blood by Ficoll-Paque density gradient centrifugation. Total RNA was extracted with Trizol reagent and quality-checked on an Agilent 2100 Bioanalyzer. Summary of the overall study and its limitations: Among expanded thyroid clonotypes with frequency above 0.001, most also showed up in blood, which suggests that blood repertoires may reflect the thyroid immune response. In validation, the model predicted ophthalmopathy progression with 55% to 71% sensitivity and around 72% specificity; some 13 predicted patients were CT-confirmed with GO in a median of 6.5 months. No statistical method was used to predetermine the sample size, and group allocation was not hidden from the investigators. The 13-signature model separated ophthalmopathy from stable hyperthyroidism with 87.88% sensitivity and approximately 81% specificity in cross-validation, and 80%/75% in the test set.

The sample taken for sequencing was peripheral blood. The sequence derives from an adult man with Graves' ophthalmopathy. The rearranged chain carries TRBV15 and TRBJ2-7; D gene: possibly TRBD2, on 5 matching bases. CDR3 reads: CATSSPGLVYEQYF. The DNA sequence reads TGTGCCACCAGCAGCCCCGGACTGGTCTACGAGCAGTACTTC.